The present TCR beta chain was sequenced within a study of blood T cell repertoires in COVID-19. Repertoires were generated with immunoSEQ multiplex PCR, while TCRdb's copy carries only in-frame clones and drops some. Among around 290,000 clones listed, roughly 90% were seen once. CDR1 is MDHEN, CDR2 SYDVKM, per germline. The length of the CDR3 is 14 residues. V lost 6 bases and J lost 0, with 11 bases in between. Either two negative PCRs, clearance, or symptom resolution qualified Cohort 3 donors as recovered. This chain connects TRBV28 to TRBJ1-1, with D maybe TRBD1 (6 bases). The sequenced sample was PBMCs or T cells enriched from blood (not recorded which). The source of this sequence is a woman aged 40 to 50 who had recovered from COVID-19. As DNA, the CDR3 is TGTGCCAGCAGGACGAGGGGGTTGAACACTGAAGCTTTCTTT. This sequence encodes CASRTRGLNTEAFF.